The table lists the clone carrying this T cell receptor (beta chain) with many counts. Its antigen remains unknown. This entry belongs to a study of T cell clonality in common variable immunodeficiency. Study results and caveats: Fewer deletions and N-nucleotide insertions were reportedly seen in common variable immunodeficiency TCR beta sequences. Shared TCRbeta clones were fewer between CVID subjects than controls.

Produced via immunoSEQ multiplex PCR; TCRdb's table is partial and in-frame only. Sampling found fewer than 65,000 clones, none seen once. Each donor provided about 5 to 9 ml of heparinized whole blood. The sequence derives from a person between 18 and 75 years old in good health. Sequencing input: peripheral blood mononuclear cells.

The covered CDR3 bases are TGTGCCAGTAGATTACAGGGGGCAACTAATGAAAAA. Translating gives CASRLQGATNEK. The whole CDR3 protein is CASRLQGATNEKLFF. The V call is TRBV19, the J call TRBJ1-4; 8 bases map to TRBD1. The read finishes 3 residues shy of the CDR3 end, and the germline J gene is used to complete it. The CDR3 is made up of 15 amino acids. The germline CDR1 and CDR2 sequences are LNHDA and SQIVND (reference sequence). V dropped 6 bases and J dropped 0; count of bases not matched to a gene: 3.